This TCR beta chain derives from a study of cytomegalovirus exposure and HLA in healthy donors. V shed 4 bases, J shed 6 bases, and the junction held 3 bases outside the gene matches. The CDR3 has 12 amino acids. CDR1 and CDR2 (germline): SGHRS, YFSETQ. Points from the study as a whole: A missense DCLRE1C variant was associated with V- and J-gene trimming of TCR beta chains in a later analysis, and an independent cohort replicated the association.

Researchers ran the PCR with 60 Vbeta and 13 Jbeta primers. Study processing details: A later analysis counted approximately 88 million unique TCR beta chains, some 12 million shared. The method was immunoSEQ multiplex PCR; TCRdb's version includes in-frame clones alone and lacks a portion of them. V, J and clone size were drawn from that table, and D and trimming were deduced from the DNA. The table shows around 180,000 clones, with roughly 80% occurring only once. This clone was seen only a few times. Its specificity is not known. The sequence was obtained from a man between 40 and 49 years old in good health and CMV-seronegative. The sequencing sample was made of PBMCs. This chain uses TRBV5-1 with TRBJ1-1; TRBD1 matches at 7 bases. For the CDR3, the DNA is TGCGCCAGCAGCACGGGGACAGCTGAAGCTTTCTTT. Amino acids: CASSTGTAEAFF.